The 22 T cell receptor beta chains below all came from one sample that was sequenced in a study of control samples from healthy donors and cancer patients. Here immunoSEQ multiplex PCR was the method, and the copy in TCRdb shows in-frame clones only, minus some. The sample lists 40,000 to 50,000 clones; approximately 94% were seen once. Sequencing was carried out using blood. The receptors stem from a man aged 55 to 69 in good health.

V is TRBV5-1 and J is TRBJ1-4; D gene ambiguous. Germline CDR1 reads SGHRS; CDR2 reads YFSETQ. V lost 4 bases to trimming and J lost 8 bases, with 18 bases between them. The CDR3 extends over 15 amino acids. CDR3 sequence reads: CASSQNPGSLEKLFF. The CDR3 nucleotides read TGCGCCAGCAGCCAAAACCCCGGGTCGTTAGAAAAACTGTTTTTT. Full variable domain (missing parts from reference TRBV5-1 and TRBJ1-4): KAGVTQTPRYLIKTRGQQVTLSCSPISGHRSVSWYQQTPGQGLQFLFEYFSETQRNKGNFPGRFSGRQFSNSRSEMNVSTLELGDSALYLCASSQNPGSLEKLFFGSGTQLSVL.

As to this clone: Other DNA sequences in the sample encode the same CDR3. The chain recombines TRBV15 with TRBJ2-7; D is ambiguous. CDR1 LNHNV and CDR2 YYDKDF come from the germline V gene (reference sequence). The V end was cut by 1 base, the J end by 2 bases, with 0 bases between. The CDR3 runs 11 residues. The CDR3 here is CATSRAYEQYF. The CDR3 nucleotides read TGTGCCACCAGCAGAGCCTACGAGCAGTACTTC.

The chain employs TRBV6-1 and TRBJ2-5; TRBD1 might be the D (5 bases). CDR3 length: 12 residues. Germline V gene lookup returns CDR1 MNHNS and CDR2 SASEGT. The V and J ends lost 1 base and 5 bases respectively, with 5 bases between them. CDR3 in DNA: TGTGCCAGCAGTGAAGAGGGGGAGACCCAGTACTTC. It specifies CASSEEGETQYF.

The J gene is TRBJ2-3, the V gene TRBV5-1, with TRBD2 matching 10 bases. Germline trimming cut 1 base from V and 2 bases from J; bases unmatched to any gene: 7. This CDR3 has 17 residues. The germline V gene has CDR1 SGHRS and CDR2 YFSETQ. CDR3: CASSLPSGSGATDTQYF. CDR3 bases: TGCGCCAGCAGCTTGCCTAGCGGGAGTGGGGCCACAGATACGCAGTATTTT.

Written as DNA, the CDR3 is TGTGCCACCAGACCAGCCTCGGTTACGCAGTATTTT. The encoded protein is CATRPASVTQYF. The chain recombines TRBV24-1 with TRBJ2-3; D gene uncertain. Germline V gene data show CDR1 as KGHDR and CDR2 as SFDVKD. The CDR3 sequence is 12 residues long. V was shortened by 7 bases and J by 8 bases, with 12 bases between the two germline ends.

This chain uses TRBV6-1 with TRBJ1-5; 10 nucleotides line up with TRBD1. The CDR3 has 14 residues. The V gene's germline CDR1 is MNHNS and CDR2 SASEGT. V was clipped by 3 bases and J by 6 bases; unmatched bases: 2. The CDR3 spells CASSDRDRGQPQHF. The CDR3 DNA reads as TGTGCCAGCAGTGACCGGGACAGGGGTCAGCCCCAGCATTTT.

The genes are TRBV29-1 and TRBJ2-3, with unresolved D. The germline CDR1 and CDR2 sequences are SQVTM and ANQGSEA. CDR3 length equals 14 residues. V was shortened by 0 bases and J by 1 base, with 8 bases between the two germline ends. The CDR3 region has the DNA TGCAGCGTTGAAGACCCCGCGGGCACAGATACGCAGTATTTT. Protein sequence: CSVEDPAGTDTQYF.

The CDR3, as DNA: TGTGCCAGCACCCCTGGGACAGGAGGAAACACCATATATTTT. It encodes CASTPGTGGNTIYF. This rearrangement joins TRBV3-1 (or the pseudogene TRBV3-2) to TRBJ1-3; 8 nucleotides match TRBD1. V lost 7 bases and J lost 4; bases outside the gene matches: 6. Germline assignment: CDR1 LGHDT and CDR2 YNNKEL (reference sequence). This CDR3 spans 14 amino acids.

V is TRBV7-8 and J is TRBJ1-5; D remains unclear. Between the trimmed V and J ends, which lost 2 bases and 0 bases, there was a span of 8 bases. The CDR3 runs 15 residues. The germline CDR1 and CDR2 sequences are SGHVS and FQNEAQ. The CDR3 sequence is CASSLQSSSNQPQHF. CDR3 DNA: TGTGCCAGCAGCTTACAATCGAGTAGCAATCAGCCCCAGCATTTT.

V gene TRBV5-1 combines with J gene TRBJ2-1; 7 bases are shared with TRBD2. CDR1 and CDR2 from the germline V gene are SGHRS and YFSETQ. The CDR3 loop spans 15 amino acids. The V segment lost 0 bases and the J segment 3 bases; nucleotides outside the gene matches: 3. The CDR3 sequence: CASSLELALYNEQFF. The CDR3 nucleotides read TGCGCCAGCAGCTTGGAACTAGCGCTCTACAATGAGCAGTTCTTC.

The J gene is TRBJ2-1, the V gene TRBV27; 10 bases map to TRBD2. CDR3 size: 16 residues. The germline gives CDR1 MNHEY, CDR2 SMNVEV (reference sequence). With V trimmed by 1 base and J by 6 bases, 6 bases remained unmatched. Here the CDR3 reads CASSLFRLAGVNEQFF. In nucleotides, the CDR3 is TGTGCCAGCAGTTTATTTAGGCTAGCGGGAGTCAATGAGCAGTTCTTC.

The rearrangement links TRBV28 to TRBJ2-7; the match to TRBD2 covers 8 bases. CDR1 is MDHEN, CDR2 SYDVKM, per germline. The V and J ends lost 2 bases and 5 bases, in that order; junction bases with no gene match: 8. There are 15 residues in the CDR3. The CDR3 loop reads CASSLAGGLQDEQYF. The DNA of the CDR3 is TGTGCCAGCAGTTTAGCGGGAGGCCTACAGGACGAGCAGTACTTC.

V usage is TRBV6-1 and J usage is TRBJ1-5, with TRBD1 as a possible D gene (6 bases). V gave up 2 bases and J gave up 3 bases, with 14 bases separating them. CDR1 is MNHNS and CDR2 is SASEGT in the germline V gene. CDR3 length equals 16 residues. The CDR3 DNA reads TGTGCCAGCAGTGAACCCGCAGGGGACCTCAATCAGCCCCAGCATTTT. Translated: CASSEPAGDLNQPQHF.

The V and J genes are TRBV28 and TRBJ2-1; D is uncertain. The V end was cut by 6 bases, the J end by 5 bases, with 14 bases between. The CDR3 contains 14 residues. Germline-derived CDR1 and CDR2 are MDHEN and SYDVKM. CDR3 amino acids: CASSPPMLHNEQFF. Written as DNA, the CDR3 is TGTGCCAGCAGCCCCCCGATGTTGCACAATGAGCAGTTCTTC.

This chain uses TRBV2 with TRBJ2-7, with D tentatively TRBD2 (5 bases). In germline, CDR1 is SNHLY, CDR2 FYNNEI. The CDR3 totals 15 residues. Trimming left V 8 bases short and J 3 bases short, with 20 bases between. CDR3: CASGPRAFEGYEQYF. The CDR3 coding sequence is TGTGCCAGCGGACCGCGGGCCTTCGAGGGCTACGAGCAGTACTTC.

CDR3 nucleotides: TGTGCCAGCAGCCCCTTTAGCGGGAGCGCCTACAATGAGCAGTTCTTC. This gives the protein CASSPFSGSAYNEQFF. The gene calls are TRBV11-3 and TRBJ2-1, with 9 positions matching TRBD2. The V gene's germline CDR1 is SGHNT and CDR2 YENEEA. This CDR3 comprises 16 residues. V trimming: 5 bases; J trimming: 2 bases; junction bases outside the gene matches: 7. The variable domain in full, completed from reference TRBV11-3 and TRBJ2-1, reads EAGVVQSPRYKIIEKKQPVAFWCNPISGHNTLYWYLQNLGQGPELLIRYENEEAVDDSQLPKDRFSAERLKGVDSTLKIQPAELGDSAVYLCASSPFSGSAYNEQFFGPGTRLTVL.

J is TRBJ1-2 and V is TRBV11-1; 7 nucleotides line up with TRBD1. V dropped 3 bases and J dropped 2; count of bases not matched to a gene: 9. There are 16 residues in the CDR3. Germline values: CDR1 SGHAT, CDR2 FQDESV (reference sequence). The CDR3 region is CASSLTGTEVNYGYTF. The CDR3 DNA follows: TGTGCCAGCAGCTTGACCGGGACAGAAGTGAACTATGGCTACACCTTC.

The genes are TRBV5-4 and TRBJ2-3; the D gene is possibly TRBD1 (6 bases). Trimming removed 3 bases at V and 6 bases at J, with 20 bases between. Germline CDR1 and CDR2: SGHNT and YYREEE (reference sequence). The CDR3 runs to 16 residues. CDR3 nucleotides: TGTGCCAGCAGCTCGAGGGGGTTGGGGGTGAGGGATACGCAGTATTTT. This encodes CASSSRGLGVRDTQYF.

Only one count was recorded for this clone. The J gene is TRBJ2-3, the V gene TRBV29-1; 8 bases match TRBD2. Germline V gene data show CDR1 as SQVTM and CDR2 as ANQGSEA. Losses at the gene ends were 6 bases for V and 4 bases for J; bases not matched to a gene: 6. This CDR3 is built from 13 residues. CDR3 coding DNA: TGCAGCGTAGCGGGAGTAGTGGCAGATACGCAGTATTTT. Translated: CSVAGVVADTQYF.

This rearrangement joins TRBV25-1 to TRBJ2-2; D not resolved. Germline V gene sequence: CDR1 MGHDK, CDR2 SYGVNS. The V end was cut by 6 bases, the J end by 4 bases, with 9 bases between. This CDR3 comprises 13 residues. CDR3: CASSVDITGELFF. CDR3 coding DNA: TGTGCCAGCAGCGTAGACATCACCGGGGAGCTGTTTTTT.

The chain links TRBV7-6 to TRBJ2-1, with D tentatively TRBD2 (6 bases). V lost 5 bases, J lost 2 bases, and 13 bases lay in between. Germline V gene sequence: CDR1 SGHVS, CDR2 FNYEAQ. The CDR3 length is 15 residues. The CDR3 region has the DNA TGTGCCAGCAGCCCCGGGGTAGCGGCCTACAATGAGCAGTTCTTC. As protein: CASSPGVAAYNEQFF.

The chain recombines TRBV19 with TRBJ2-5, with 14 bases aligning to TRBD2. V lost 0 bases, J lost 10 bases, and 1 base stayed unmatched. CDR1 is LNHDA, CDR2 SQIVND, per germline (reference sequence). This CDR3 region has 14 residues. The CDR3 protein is CASSIDGLAGGQYF. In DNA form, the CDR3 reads TGTGCCAGTAGTATAGACGGACTAGCGGGAGGCCAGTACTTC. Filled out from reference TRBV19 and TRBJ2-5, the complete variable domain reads DGGITQSPKYLFRKEGQNVTLSCEQNLNHDAMYWYRQDPGQGLRLIYYSQIVNDFQKGDIAEGYSVSREKKESFPLTVTSAQKNPTAFYLCASSIDGLAGGQYFGPGTRLLVL.